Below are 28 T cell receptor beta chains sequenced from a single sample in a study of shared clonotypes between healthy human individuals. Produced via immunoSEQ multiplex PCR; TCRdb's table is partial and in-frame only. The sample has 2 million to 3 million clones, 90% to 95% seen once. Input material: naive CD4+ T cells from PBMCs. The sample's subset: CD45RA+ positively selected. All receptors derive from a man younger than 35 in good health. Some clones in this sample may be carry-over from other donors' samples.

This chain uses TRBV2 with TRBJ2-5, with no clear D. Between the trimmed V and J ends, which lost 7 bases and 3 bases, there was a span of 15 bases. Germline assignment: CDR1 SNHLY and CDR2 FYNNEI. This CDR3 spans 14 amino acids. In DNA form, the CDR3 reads TGTGCCAGCATGGTTGCGACTGGAAAAGAGACCCAGTACTTC. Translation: CASMVATGKETQYF.

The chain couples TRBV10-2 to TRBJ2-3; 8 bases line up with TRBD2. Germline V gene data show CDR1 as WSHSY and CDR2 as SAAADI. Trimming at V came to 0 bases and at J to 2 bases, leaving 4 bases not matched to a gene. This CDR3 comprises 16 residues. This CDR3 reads CASSESIAGNTDTQYF. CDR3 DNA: TGCGCCAGCAGTGAGTCGATAGCGGGAAACACAGATACGCAGTATTTT.

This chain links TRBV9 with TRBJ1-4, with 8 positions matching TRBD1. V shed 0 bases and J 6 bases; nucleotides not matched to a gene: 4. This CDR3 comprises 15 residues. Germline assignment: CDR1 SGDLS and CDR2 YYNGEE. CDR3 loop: CASSVAQGADEKLFF. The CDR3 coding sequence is TGTGCCAGCAGCGTAGCCCAGGGGGCCGATGAAAAACTGTTTTTT. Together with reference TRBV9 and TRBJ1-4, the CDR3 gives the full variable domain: DSGVTQTPKHLITATGQRVTLRCSPRSGDLSVYWYQQSLDQGLQFLIQYYNGEERAKGNILERFSAQQFPDLHSELNLSSLELGDSALYFCASSVAQGADEKLFFGSGTQLSVL.

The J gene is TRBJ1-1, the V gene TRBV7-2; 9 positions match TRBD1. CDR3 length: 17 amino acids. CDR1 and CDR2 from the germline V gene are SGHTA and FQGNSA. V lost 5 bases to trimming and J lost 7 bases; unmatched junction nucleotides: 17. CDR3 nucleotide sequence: TGTGCCAGCAGCCCTAGAGGGGGGGACAGGGCAGGGGTTGAAGCTTTCTTT. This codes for CASSPRGGDRAGVEAFF.

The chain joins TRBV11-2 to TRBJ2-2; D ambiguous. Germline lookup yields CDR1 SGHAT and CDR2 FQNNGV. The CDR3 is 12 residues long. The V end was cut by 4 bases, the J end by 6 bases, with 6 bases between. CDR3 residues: CASSSASGELFF. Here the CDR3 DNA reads TGTGCCAGCAGCTCCGCGTCCGGGGAGCTGTTTTTT. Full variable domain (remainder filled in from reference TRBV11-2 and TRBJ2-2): EAGVAQSPRYKIIEKRQSVAFWCNPISGHATLYWYQQILGQGPKLLIQFQNNGVVDDSQLPKDRFSAERLKGVDSTLKIQPAKLEDSAVYLCASSSASGELFFGEGSRLTVL.

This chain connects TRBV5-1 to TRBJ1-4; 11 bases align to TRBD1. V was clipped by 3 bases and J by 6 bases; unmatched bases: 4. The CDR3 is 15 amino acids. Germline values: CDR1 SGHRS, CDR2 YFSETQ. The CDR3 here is CASSYMGQGDEKLFF. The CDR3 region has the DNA TGCGCCAGCAGCTACATGGGACAGGGGGATGAAAAACTGTTTTTT.

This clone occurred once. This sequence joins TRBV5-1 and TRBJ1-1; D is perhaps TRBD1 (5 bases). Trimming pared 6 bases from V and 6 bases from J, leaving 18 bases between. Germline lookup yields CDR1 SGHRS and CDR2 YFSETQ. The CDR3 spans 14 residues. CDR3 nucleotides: TGCGCCAGCAACCTACAGGAGGACGGCTCTGAAGCTTTCTTT. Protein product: CASNLQEDGSEAFF.

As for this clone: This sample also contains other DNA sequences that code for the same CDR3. CDR3 sequence reads: CASSSPGRTYEQYF. The CDR3 DNA reads TGTGCCAGCAGTAGCCCGGGACGGACCTACGAGCAGTACTTC. The rearrangement uses TRBV28 and TRBJ2-7, with D perhaps being TRBD1 or TRBD2 (5 bases each). Germline V gene data show CDR1 as MDHEN and CDR2 as SYDVKM. The V end was cut by 5 bases, the J end by 2 bases, with 13 bases between. This CDR3 is 14 amino acids long.

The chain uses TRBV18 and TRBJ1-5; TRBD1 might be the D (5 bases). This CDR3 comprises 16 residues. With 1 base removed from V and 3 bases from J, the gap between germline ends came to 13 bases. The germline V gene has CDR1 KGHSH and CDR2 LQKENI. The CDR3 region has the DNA TGTGCCAGCTCACCACTGGGACGGGAAGCCAATCAGCCCCAGCATTTT. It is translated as CASSPLGREANQPQHF.

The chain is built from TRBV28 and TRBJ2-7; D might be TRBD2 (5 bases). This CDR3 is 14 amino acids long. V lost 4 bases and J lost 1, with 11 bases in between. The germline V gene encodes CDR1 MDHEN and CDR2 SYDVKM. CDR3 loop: CASSSGGLSYEQYF. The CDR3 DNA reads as TGTGCCAGCAGTTCTGGCGGGCTTTCCTACGAGCAGTACTTC.

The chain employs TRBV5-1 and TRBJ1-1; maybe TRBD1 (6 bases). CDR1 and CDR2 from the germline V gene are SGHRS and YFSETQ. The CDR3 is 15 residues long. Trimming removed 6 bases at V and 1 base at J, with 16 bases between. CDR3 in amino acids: CASTLSGAENTEAFF. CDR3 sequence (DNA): TGCGCCAGCACCTTATCAGGGGCAGAGAACACTGAAGCTTTCTTT.

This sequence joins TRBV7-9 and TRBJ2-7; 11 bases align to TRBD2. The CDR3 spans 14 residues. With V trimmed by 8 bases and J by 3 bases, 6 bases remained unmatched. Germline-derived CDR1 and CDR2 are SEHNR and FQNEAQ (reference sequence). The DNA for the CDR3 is TGTGCCAGCGGTTCTAGCGGGGGGATCTACGAGCAGTACTTC. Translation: CASGSSGGIYEQYF.

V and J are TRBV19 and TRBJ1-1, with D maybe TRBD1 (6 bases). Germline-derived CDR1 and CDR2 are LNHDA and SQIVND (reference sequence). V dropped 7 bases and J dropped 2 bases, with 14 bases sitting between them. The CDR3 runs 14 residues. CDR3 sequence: CASTLRGPNTEAFF. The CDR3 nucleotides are TGTGCCAGTACCCTCAGGGGACCAAACACTGAAGCTTTCTTT.

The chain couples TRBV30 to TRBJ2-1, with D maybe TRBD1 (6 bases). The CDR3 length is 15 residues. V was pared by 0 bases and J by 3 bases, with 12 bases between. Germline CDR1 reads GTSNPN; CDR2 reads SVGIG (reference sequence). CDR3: CAWSVGQRSYNEQFF. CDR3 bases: TGTGCCTGGAGTGTAGGACAGCGTAGCTACAATGAGCAGTTCTTC.

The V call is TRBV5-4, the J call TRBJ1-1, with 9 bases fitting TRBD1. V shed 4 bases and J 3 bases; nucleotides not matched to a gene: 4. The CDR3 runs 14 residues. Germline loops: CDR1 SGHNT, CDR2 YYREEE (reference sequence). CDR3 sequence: CASSARQGDTEAFF. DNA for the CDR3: TGTGCCAGCAGCGCCCGACAGGGGGACACTGAAGCTTTCTTT.

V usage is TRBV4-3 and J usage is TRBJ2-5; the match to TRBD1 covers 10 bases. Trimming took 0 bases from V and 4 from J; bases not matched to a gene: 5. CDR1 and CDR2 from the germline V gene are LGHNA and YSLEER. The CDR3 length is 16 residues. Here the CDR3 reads CASSQDYGQGGETQYF. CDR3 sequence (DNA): TGCGCCAGCAGCCAAGATTATGGACAGGGGGGAGAGACCCAGTACTTC.

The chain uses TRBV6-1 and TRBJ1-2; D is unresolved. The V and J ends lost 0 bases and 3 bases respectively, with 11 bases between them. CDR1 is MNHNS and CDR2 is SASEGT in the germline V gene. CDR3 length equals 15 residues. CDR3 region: CASSEAVRADYGYTF. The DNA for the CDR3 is TGTGCCAGCAGTGAAGCAGTTAGGGCTGACTATGGCTACACCTTC.

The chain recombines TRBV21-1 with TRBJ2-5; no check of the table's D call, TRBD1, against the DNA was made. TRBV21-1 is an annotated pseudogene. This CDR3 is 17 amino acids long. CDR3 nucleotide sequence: TGTGCCAGCAGCTACAGGGGGCAGGGATGCGGGGAAGAGACCCAGTACTTC. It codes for CASSYRGQGCGEETQYF.

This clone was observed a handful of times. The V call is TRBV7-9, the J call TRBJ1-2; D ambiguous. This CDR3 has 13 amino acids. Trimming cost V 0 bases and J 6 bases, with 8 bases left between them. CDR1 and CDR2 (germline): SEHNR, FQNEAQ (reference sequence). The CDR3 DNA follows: TGTGCCAGCAGCTTAGCTAGAGTCCATGGCTACACCTTC. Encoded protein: CASSLARVHGYTF.

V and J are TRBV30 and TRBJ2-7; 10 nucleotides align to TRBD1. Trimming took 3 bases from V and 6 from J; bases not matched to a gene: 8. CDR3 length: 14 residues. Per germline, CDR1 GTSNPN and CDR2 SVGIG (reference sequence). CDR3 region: CAWSRDRGVAEQYF. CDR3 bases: TGTGCCTGGAGCCGGGACAGGGGAGTGGCCGAGCAGTACTTC. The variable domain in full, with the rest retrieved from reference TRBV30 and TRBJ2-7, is SQTIHQWPATLVQPVGSPLSLECTVEGTSNPNLYWYRQAAGRGLQLLFYSVGIGQISSEVPQNLSASRPQDRQFILSSKKLLLSDSGFYLCAWSRDRGVAEQYFGPGTRLTVT.

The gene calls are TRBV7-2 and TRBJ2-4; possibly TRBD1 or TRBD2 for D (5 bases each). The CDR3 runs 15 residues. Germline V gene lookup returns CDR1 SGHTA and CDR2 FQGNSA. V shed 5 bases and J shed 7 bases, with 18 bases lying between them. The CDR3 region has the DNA TGTGCCAGCAGCCCCCTCCGGGGTCCAGGGAACATTCAGTACTTC. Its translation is CASSPLRGPGNIQYF.

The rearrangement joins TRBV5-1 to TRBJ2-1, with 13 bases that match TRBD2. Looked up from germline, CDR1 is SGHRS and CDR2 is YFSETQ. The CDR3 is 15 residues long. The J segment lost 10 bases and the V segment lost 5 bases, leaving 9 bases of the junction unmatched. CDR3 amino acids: CASSWTSGSWGEQFF. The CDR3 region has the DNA TGCGCCAGCAGTTGGACTAGCGGGAGTTGGGGCGAGCAGTTCTTC.

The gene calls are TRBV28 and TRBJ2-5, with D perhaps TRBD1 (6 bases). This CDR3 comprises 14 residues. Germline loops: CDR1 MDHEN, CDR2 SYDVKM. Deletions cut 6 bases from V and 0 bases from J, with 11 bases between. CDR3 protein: CASRGQRNQETQYF. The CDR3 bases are TGTGCCAGCAGAGGACAGCGCAACCAAGAGACCCAGTACTTC.

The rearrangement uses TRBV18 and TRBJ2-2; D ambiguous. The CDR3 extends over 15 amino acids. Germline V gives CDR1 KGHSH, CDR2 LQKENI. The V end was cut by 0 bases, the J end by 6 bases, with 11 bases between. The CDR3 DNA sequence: TGTGCCAGCTCACCACCGGTAGGGTTCGCCGGGGAGCTGTTTTTT. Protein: CASSPPVGFAGELFF.

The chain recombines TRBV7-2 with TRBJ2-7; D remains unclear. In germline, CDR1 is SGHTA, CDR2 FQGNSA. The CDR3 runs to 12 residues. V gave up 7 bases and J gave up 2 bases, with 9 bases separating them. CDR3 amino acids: CASMGGTYEQYF. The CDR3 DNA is TGTGCCAGCATGGGCGGAACCTACGAGCAGTACTTC.

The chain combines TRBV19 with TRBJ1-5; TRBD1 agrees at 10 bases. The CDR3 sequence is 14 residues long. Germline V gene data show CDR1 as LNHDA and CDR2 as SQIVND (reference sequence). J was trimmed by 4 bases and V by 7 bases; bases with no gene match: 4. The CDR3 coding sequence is TGTGCCAGTACTCGGGACAGGGGTAATCAGCCCCAGCATTTT. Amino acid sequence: CASTRDRGNQPQHF.

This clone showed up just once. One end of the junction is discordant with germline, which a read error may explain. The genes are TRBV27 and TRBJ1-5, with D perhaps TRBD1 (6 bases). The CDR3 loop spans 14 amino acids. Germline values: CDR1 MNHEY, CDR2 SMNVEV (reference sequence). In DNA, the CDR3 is TGTGCCGGCAGGGGAGCGGGAGCGGGTCAGCCCCAGCATTTT. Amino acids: CAGRGAGAGQPQHF.

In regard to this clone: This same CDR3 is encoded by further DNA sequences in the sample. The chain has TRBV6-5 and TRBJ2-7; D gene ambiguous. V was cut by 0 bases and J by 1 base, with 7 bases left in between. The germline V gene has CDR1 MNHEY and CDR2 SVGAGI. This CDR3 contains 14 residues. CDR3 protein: CASSYSPESYEQYF. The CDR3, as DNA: TGTGCCAGCAGTTACTCTCCAGAATCCTACGAGCAGTACTTC.